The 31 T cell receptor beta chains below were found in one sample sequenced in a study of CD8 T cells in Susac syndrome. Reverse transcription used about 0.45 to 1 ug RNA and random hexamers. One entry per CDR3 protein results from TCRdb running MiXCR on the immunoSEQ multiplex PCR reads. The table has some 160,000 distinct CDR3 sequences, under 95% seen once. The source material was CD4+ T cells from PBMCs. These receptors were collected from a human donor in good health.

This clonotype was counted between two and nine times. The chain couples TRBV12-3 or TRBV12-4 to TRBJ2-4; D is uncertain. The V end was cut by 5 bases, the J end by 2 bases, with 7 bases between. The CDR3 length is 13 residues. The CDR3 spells CASSDGPKNIQYF. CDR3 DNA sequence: TGTGCCAGCAGTGACGGACCCAAAAACATTCAGTACTTC.

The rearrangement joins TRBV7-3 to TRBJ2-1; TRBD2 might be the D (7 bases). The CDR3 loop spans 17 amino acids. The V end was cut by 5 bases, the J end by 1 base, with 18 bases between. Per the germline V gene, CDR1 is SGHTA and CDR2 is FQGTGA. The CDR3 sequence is CASSPGGGSGSYNEQFF. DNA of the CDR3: TGTGCCAGCAGCCCGGGGGGCGGGAGTGGGTCCTACAATGAGCAGTTCTTC. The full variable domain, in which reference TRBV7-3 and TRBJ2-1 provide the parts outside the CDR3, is GAGVSQTPSNKVTEKGKYVELRCDPISGHTALYWYRQSLGQGPEFLIYFQGTGAADDSGLPNDRFFAVRPEGSVSTLKIQRTERGDSAVYLCASSPGGGSGSYNEQFFGPGTRLTVL.

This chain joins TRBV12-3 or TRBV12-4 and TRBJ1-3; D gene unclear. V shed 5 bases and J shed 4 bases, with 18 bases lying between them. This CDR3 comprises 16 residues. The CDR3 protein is CASSRFWAGTGNTIYF. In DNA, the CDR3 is TGTGCCAGCAGTCGTTTCTGGGCCGGAACGGGAAACACCATATATTTT.

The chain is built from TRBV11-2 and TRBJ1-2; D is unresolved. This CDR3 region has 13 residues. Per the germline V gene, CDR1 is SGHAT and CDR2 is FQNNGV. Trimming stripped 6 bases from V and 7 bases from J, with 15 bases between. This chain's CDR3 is CASSSLRHFGYTF. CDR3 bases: TGTGCCAGCAGTTCCCTTCGACATTTTGGCTACACCTTC.

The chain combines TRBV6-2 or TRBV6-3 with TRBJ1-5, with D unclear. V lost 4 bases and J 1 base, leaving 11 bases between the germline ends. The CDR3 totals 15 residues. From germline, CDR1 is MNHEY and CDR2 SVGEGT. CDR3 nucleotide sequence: TGTGCCAGCAGTTCCCCTGGCAGCAGCAATCAGCCCCAGCATTTT. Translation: CASSSPGSSNQPQHF.

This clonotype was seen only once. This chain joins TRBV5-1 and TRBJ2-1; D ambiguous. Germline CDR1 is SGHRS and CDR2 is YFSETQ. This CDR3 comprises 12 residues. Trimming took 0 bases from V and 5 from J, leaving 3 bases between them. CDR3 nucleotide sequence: TGCGCCAGCAGCTTGGAACACAATGAGCAGTTCTTC. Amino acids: CASSLEHNEQFF.

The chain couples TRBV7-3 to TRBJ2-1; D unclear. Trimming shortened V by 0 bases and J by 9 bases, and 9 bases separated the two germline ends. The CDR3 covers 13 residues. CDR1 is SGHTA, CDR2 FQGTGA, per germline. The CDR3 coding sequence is TGTGCCAGCAGCTTAACAGGCCCTAGTGAGCAGTTCTTC. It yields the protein CASSLTGPSEQFF.

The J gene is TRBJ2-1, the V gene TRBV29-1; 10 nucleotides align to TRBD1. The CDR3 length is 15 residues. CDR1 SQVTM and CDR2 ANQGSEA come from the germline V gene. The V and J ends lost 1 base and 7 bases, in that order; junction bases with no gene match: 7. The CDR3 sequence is CSVEGRGQGVNEQFF. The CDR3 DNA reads TGCAGCGTTGAAGGGCGAGGACAGGGGGTGAATGAGCAGTTCTTC.

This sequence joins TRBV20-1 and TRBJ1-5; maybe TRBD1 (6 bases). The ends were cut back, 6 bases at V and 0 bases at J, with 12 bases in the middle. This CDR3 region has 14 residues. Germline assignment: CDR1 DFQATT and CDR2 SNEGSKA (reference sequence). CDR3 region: CSAARTDSNQPQHF. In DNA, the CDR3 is TGCAGTGCCGCGAGGACAGATAGCAATCAGCCCCAGCATTTT.

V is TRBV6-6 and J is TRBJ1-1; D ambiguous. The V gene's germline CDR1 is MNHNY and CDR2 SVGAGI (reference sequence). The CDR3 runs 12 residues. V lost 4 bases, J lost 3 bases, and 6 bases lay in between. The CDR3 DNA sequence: TGTGCCAGCAGTTCCTTTGACACTGAAGCTTTCTTT. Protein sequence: CASSSFDTEAFF.

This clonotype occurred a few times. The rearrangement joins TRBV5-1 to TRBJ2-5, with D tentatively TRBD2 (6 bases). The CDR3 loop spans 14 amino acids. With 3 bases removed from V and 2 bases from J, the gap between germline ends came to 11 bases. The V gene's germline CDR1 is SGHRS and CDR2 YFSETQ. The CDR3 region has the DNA TGCGCCAGCAGCTATGGACTACGTCAAGAGACCCAGTACTTC. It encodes CASSYGLRQETQYF.

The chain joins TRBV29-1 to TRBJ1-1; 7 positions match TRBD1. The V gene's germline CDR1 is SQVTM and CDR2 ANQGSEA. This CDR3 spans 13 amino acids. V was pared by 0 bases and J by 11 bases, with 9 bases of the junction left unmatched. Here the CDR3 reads CSVEEGRGGFAFF. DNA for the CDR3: TGCAGCGTTGAAGAGGGCAGGGGGGGGTTCGCTTTCTTT.

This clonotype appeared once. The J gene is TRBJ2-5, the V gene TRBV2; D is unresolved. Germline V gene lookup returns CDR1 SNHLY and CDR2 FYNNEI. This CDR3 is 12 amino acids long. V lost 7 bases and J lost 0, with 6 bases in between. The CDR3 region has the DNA TGTGCCAGCAACCGGGACCAAGAGACCCAGTACTTC. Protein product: CASNRDQETQYF.

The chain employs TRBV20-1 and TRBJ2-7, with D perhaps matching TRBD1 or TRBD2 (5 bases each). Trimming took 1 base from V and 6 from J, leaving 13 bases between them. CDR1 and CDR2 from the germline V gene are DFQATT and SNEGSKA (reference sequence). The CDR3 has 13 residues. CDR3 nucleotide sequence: TGCAGTGCTAGAGTCTGGGGGAATCGCGAGCAGTACTTC. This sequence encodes CSARVWGNREQYF.

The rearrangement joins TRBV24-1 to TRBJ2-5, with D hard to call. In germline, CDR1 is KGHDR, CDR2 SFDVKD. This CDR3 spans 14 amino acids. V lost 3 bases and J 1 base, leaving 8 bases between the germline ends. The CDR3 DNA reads TGTGCCACCAGTGATCCCGCCATCCAAGAGACCCAGTACTTC. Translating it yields CATSDPAIQETQYF.

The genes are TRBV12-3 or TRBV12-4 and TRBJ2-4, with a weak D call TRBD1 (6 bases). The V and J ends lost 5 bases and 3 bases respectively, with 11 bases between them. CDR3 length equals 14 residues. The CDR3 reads CASSHAGVKNIQYF. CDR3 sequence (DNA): TGTGCCAGCAGTCACGCAGGGGTCAAAAACATTCAGTACTTC.

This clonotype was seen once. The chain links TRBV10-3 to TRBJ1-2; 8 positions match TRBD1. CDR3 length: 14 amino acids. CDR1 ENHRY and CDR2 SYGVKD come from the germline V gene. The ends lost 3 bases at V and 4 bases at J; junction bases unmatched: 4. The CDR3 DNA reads TGTGCCATCAGTGAAGGACAGGGTATCTATGGCTACACCTTC. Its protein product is CAISEGQGIYGYTF.

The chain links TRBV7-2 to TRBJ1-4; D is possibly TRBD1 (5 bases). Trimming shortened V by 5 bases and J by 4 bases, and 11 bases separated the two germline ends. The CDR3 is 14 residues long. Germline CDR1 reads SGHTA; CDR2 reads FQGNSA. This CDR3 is CASSRTGLNEKLFF. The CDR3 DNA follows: TGTGCCAGCAGCCGAACGGGACTTAATGAAAAACTGTTTTTT.

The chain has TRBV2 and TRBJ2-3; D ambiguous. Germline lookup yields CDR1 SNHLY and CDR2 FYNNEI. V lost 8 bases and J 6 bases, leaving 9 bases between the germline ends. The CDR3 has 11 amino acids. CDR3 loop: CASGSIDTQYF. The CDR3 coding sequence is TGTGCCAGCGGGTCCATCGATACGCAGTATTTT. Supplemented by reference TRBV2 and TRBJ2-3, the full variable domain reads EPEVTQTPSHQVTQMGQEVILRCVPISNHLYFYWYRQILGQKVEFLVSFYNNEISEKSEIFDDQFSVERPDGSNFTLKIRSTKLEDSAMYFCASGSIDTQYFGPGTRLTVL.

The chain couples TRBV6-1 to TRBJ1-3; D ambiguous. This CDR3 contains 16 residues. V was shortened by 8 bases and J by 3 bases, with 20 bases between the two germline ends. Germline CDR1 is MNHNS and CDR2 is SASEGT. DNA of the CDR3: TGTGCCAGCGGAGGACCCGGAGCAGGCGGTGGAAACACCATATATTTT. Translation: CASGGPGAGGGNTIYF.

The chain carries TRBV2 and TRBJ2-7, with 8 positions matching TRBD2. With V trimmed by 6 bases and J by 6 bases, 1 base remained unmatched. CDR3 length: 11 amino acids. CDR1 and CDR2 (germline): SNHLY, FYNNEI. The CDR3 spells CASSGRAEQYF. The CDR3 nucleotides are TGTGCCAGCAGCGGGAGGGCCGAGCAGTACTTC. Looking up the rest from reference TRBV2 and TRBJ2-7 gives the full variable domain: EPEVTQTPSHQVTQMGQEVILRCVPISNHLYFYWYRQILGQKVEFLVSFYNNEISEKSEIFDDQFSVERPDGSNFTLKIRSTKLEDSAMYFCASSGRAEQYFGPGTRLTVT.

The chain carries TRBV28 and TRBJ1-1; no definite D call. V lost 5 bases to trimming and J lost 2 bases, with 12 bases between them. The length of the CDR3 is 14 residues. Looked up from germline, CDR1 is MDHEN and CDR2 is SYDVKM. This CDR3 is CASSLVSSNTEAFF. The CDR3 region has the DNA TGTGCCAGCAGTCTCGTATCCTCAAACACTGAAGCTTTCTTT.

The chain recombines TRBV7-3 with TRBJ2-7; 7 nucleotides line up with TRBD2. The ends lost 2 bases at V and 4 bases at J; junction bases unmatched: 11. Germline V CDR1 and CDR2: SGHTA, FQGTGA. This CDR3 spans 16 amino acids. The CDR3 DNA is TGTGCCAGCAGCTTAGGAGGAGCAGCGGGAAGGTACGAGCAGTACTTC. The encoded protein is CASSLGGAAGRYEQYF.

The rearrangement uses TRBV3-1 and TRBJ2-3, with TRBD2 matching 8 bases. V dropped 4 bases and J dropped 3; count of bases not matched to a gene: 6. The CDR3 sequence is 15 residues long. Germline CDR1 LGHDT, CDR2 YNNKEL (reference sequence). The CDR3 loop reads CASSPSAGATDTQYF. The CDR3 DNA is TGTGCCAGCAGCCCCTCAGCGGGAGCTACAGATACGCAGTATTTT.

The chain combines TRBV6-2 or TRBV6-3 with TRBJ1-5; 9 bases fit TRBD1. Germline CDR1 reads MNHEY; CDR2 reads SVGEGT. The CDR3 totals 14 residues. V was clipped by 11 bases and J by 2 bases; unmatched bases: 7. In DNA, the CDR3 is TGTGCCGCAAACAGGGGGCGAGGCAATCAGCCCCAGCATTTT. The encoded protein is CAANRGRGNQPQHF.

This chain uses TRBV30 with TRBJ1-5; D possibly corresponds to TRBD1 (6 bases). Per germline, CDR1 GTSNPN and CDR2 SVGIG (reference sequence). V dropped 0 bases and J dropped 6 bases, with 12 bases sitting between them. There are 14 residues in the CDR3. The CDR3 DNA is TGTGCCTGGAGTGTACCAGGGGACGGTCAGCCCCAGCATTTT. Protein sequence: CAWSVPGDGQPQHF.

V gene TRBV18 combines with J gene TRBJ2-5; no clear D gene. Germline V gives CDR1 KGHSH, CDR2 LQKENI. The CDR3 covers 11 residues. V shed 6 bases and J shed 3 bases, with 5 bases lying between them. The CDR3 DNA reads TGTGCCAGCTCCCCGGAAGAGACCCAGTACTTC. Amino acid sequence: CASSPEETQYF.

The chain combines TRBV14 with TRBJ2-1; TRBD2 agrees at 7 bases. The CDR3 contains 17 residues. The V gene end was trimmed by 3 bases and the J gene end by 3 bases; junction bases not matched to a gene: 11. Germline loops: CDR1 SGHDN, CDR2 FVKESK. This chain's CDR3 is CASSHKRAGVGYNEQFF. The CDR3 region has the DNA TGTGCCAGCAGCCATAAACGTGCGGGGGTGGGCTACAATGAGCAGTTCTTC.

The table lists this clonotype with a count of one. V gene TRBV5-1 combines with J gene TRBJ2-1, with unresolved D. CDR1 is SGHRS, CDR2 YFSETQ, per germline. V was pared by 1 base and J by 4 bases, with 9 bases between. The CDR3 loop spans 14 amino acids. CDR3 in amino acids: CASSLPGSYNEQFF. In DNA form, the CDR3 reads TGCGCCAGCAGCTTGCCCGGGTCGTACAATGAGCAGTTCTTC. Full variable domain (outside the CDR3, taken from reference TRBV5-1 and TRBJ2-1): KAGVTQTPRYLIKTRGQQVTLSCSPISGHRSVSWYQQTPGQGLQFLFEYFSETQRNKGNFPGRFSGRQFSNSRSEMNVSTLELGDSALYLCASSLPGSYNEQFFGPGTRLTVL.

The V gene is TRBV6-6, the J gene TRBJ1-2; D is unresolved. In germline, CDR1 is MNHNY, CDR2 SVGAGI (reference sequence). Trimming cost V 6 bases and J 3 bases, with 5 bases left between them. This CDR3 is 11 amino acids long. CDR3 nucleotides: TGTGCCAGCAGCCGCTACTATGGCTACACCTTC. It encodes CASSRYYGYTF.

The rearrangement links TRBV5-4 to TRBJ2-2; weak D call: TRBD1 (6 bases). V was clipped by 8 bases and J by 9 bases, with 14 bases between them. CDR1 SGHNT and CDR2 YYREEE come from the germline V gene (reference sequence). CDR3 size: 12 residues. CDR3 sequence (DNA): TGTGCCAGTGCCCACAGGGAGTGGGAGCTGTTTTTT. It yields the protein CASAHREWELFF.